The next 29 T cell receptor beta chains were all read from a single sample in a study of T cell responses to AZD1222 COVID-19 vaccine. Data came from immunoSEQ multiplex PCR; TCRdb stores just in-frame clones and leaves some out. Counted here are tens of thousands of clones, 89% occurring once; the ten biggest clones make up roughly 6.1%. The sequenced sample was peripheral blood, obtained 28 days after the second AZD1222 dose. The receptors stem from an adult who received the AZD1222 COVID-19 vaccine.

This clone was counted a few times. The rearrangement joins TRBV28 to TRBJ1-4; the match to TRBD1 covers 7 bases. The germline V gene has CDR1 MDHEN and CDR2 SYDVKM. J was trimmed by 7 bases and V by 6 bases; bases with no gene match: 5. This CDR3 spans 13 amino acids. The CDR3 sequence is CASSDRVVEKLFF. CDR3 nucleotides: TGTGCCAGCAGCGACAGGGTAGTTGAAAAACTGTTTTTT.

This clone has just one count. The chain uses TRBV7-2 and TRBJ2-7, with 11 bases aligning to TRBD2. Germline trimming cut 5 bases from V and 3 bases from J; bases unmatched to any gene: 6. The CDR3 totals 15 residues. CDR1 SGHTA and CDR2 FQGNSA come from the germline V gene. CDR3 sequence (DNA): TGTGCCAGCAGCGCTGCCGGGACTAGCGGCTACGAGCAGTACTTC. Translating it yields CASSAAGTSGYEQYF. The complete variable domain, with remaining parts taken from reference TRBV7-2 and TRBJ2-7, reads GAGVSQSPSNKVTEKGKDVELRCDPISGHTALYWYRQSLGQGLEFLIYFQGNSAPDKSGLPSDRFSAERTGGSVSTLTIQRTQQEDSAVYLCASSAAGTSGYEQYFGPGTRLTVT.

V is TRBV7-8 and J is TRBJ2-3, with 7 bases lining up with TRBD2. CDR3 length: 15 amino acids. V gave up 3 bases and J gave up 1 base; unmatched junction bases: 4. CDR1 is SGHVS, CDR2 FQNEAQ, per germline. CDR3 region: CASSLQRGRTDTQYF. CDR3 nucleotide sequence: TGTGCCAGCAGCTTGCAGCGGGGACGCACAGATACGCAGTATTTT.

The chain has TRBV7-9 and TRBJ2-7; TRBD2 matches 7 bases. V trimming: 7 bases; J trimming: 1 base; junction bases outside the gene matches: 10. The CDR3 sequence is 15 residues long. The germline CDR1 and CDR2 sequences are SEHNR and FQNEAQ (reference sequence). In DNA form, the CDR3 reads TGTGCCAGCACCCGGGAAGGCGGGGGTTCCTACGAGCAGTACTTC. It is translated as CASTREGGGSYEQYF.

This chain links TRBV19 with TRBJ2-7; a weak D match, TRBD2 (6 bases). Germline values: CDR1 LNHDA, CDR2 SQIVND (reference sequence). The CDR3 sequence is 16 residues long. V dropped 1 base and J dropped 1 base, with 14 bases sitting between them. The CDR3 DNA sequence: TGTGCCAGTAGTATAGGAAGGAGGGGCTTTTCCTACGAGCAGTACTTC. This codes for CASSIGRRGFSYEQYF.

The rearrangement joins TRBV29-1 to TRBJ1-2, with D unresolved. This CDR3 spans 9 amino acids. Trimming took 1 base from V and 7 from J, leaving 1 base between them. Germline assignment: CDR1 SQVTM and CDR2 ANQGSEA. The CDR3 bases are TGCAGCGTTGAAGCTGGCTACACCTTC. Translated: CSVEAGYTF.

The CDR3 is CASSPDRPSTDTQYF. In DNA, the CDR3 is TGTGCCAGCAGCCCTGACAGGCCAAGCACAGATACGCAGTATTTT. This chain uses TRBV5-4 with TRBJ2-3; D is possibly TRBD1 (6 bases). Germline V CDR1 and CDR2: SGHNT, YYREEE (reference sequence). CDR3 length equals 15 residues. Trimming took off 4 bases at V and 0 bases at J, with 12 bases between the two ends.

This sequence joins TRBV19 and TRBJ1-5; 11 bases map to TRBD1. CDR1 is LNHDA and CDR2 is SQIVND in the germline V gene (reference sequence). V gave up 7 bases and J gave up 4 bases; unmatched junction bases: 6. This CDR3 has 15 amino acids. The CDR3 sequence is CASNPGTGGNQPQHF. DNA of the CDR3: TGTGCCAGTAATCCCGGGACAGGGGGGAATCAGCCCCAGCATTTT.

The rearrangement links TRBV11-2 to TRBJ2-1; a weak D match, TRBD2 (6 bases). V was shortened by 7 bases and J by 7 bases, with 23 bases between the two germline ends. Germline values: CDR1 SGHAT, CDR2 FQNNGV. The CDR3 covers 16 residues. In nucleotides, the CDR3 is TGTGCCAGCATCGTCACCGGGACTCACCGGCTTAATGAGCAGTTCTTC. Encoded protein: CASIVTGTHRLNEQFF.

The rearrangement uses TRBV15 and TRBJ2-7, with D possibly matching TRBD2 (6 bases). This CDR3 has 15 residues. V was pared by 4 bases and J by 2 bases, with 15 bases between. CDR1 LNHNV and CDR2 YYDKDF come from the germline V gene (reference sequence). This chain's CDR3 is CATSTAGLGAYEQYF. CDR3 nucleotide sequence: TGTGCCACCAGCACCGCGGGACTGGGGGCCTACGAGCAGTACTTC.

V and J are TRBV11-2 and TRBJ2-2, with unresolved D. This CDR3 is 13 amino acids long. Deletions cut 8 bases from V and 2 bases from J, with 9 bases between. Germline loops: CDR1 SGHAT, CDR2 FQNNGV. The CDR3 protein is CASVYGNTGELFF. CDR3 in DNA: TGTGCCAGCGTCTACGGTAACACCGGGGAGCTGTTTTTT.

The count of this clone is one. This chain connects TRBV7-2 to TRBJ2-1; tentatively, D is TRBD2 (6 bases). Trimming cost V 7 bases and J 6 bases, with 16 bases left between them. Germline V CDR1 and CDR2: SGHTA, FQGNSA. The CDR3 covers 14 residues. CDR3 sequence: CASTSGPGGNEQFF. CDR3 bases: TGTGCCAGCACCTCGGGGCCCGGGGGCAATGAGCAGTTCTTC.

The rearrangement links TRBV23-1 to TRBJ2-7; 8 nucleotides match TRBD1. TRBV23-1 counts as an open reading frame of uncertain function. The CDR3 covers 16 residues. J was trimmed by 0 bases and V by 0 bases; bases with no gene match: 4. The CDR3 DNA reads as TGCGCCAGCAGTCAATCTGACAGGGGCCCCTCCTACGAGCAGTACTTC. Translated, it gives CASSQSDRGPSYEQYF.

This clone was seen only a few times. The chain joins TRBV5-5 to TRBJ2-1; the D gene is possibly TRBD2 (5 bases). The V gene lost 1 base and the J gene lost 9 bases, with 8 bases spanning the gap. The CDR3 sequence is 12 residues long. Germline V lookup: CDR1 SGHKS, CDR2 YYEKEE (reference sequence). This CDR3 is CASSLPGSEQFF. As DNA, the CDR3 is TGTGCCAGCAGCTTGCCGGGAAGTGAGCAGTTCTTC.

This chain links TRBV5-1 with TRBJ2-1; D call uncertain. Per the germline V gene, CDR1 is SGHRS and CDR2 is YFSETQ. Trimming stripped 0 bases from V and 2 bases from J, with 9 bases between. The CDR3 sequence is 15 residues long. The CDR3 coding sequence is TGCGCCAGCAGCTTGGAAATCCGGGCCTACAATGAGCAGTTCTTC. Protein product: CASSLEIRAYNEQFF.

The chain recombines TRBV18 with TRBJ1-2, with D perhaps matching TRBD1 (5 bases). The CDR3 contains 16 residues. V shed 3 bases and J shed 1 base, with 15 bases lying between them. CDR1 and CDR2 from the germline V gene are KGHSH and LQKENI. The CDR3 spells CASSPIPPGLNYGYTF. In DNA, the CDR3 is TGTGCCAGCTCACCCATACCACCGGGACTTAACTATGGCTACACCTTC.

The V and J genes are TRBV6-5 and TRBJ2-2; D gene unclear. Germline lookup yields CDR1 MNHEY and CDR2 SVGAGI. The CDR3 spans 15 residues. With 2 bases removed from V and 1 base from J, the gap between germline ends came to 8 bases. The CDR3 DNA reads TGTGCCAGCAGTTACGATATCGGGAACACCGGGGAGCTGTTTTTT. It encodes CASSYDIGNTGELFF.

This sequence joins TRBV3-1 (or the pseudogene TRBV3-2) and TRBJ2-2; D call uncertain. Germline CDR1 is LGHDT and CDR2 is YNNKEL (reference sequence). V was shortened by 4 bases and J by 1 base, with 13 bases between the two germline ends. The CDR3 is 16 amino acids. CDR3 residues: CASSPLMRLNTGELFF. CDR3 DNA sequence: TGTGCCAGCAGCCCCTTGATGAGACTGAACACCGGGGAGCTGTTTTTT.

The chain is built from TRBV6-4 and TRBJ2-7, with a tentative D call TRBD1 (5 bases). Trimming pared 11 bases from V and 3 bases from J, leaving 11 bases between. Germline CDR1 is MRHNA and CDR2 is SNTAGT. This CDR3 region has 11 residues. The CDR3 sequence: CAAIRDYEQYF. In nucleotides, the CDR3 is TGTGCCGCGATCAGGGACTACGAGCAGTACTTC.

As concerns this clone: Other DNA sequences of this sample code for an identical CDR3. The chain carries TRBV12-3 or TRBV12-4 and TRBJ1-1; D unresolved. CDR3 length: 11 residues. Trimming shortened V by 1 base and J by 5 bases, and 2 bases separated the two germline ends. CDR3 protein: CASSLGTEAFF. The CDR3 nucleotides are TGTGCCAGCAGTTTAGGGACTGAAGCTTTCTTT.

The chain couples TRBV19 to TRBJ2-7; 7 bases line up with TRBD1. CDR3 length: 15 amino acids. Trimming cost V 4 bases and J 3 bases; bases outside gene matches: 9. CDR1 and CDR2 (germline): LNHDA, SQIVND (reference sequence). CDR3: CASSTSRQGHYEQYF. The CDR3 DNA follows: TGTGCCAGTAGTACAAGTCGACAGGGTCACTACGAGCAGTACTTC.

V is TRBV28 and J is TRBJ1-2; D may be TRBD1 (5 bases). Looked up from germline, CDR1 is MDHEN and CDR2 is SYDVKM. V shed 5 bases and J shed 3 bases, with 22 bases lying between them. This CDR3 contains 17 residues. The CDR3 loop is CASSPPFAVGEDYGYTF. The CDR3 DNA follows: TGTGCCAGCAGTCCCCCATTTGCCGTGGGGGAGGACTATGGCTACACCTTC.

This chain's CDR3 is CASSPLGNEQYF. CDR3 bases: TGTGCCAGCAGCCCTCTGGGTAACGAGCAGTACTTC. The chain joins TRBV7-7 to TRBJ2-7; D remains unclear. CDR1 is SSHAT and CDR2 is FNYEAQ in the germline V gene (reference sequence). The V end was cut by 5 bases, the J end by 5 bases, with 10 bases between. The CDR3 is 12 amino acids.

The chain couples TRBV7-9 to TRBJ1-4; unclear D gene. CDR1 SEHNR and CDR2 FQNEAQ come from the germline V gene (reference sequence). V shed 3 bases and J shed 8 bases, with 13 bases lying between them. This CDR3 comprises 14 residues. DNA for the CDR3: TGTGCCAGCAGCTTTCCGACACAAGGGGAAAAACTGTTTTTT. It specifies CASSFPTQGEKLFF.

As to this clone: Other DNA sequences from this sample encode an identical CDR3 as well. The chain combines TRBV11-3 with TRBJ2-5, with D unresolved. Per the germline V gene, CDR1 is SGHNT and CDR2 is YENEEA. With 0 bases removed from V and 5 bases from J, the gap between germline ends came to 4 bases. The CDR3 has 12 amino acids. CDR3 residues: CASSLDRETQYF. CDR3 in DNA: TGTGCCAGCAGCTTAGATCGGGAGACCCAGTACTTC.

This clone was seen a single time. The chain combines TRBV18 with TRBJ2-6; no reliable D call. Germline CDR1 reads KGHSH; CDR2 reads LQKENI. Trimming left V 0 bases short and J 1 base short, with 1 base between. This CDR3 is built from 14 residues. CDR3 bases: TGTGCCAGCTCACCACCGTCTGGGGCCAACGTCCTGACTTTC. Protein: CASSPPSGANVLTF.

This chain joins TRBV5-1 and TRBJ2-3; D gene unclear. The germline V gene has CDR1 SGHRS and CDR2 YFSETQ. Trimming stripped 4 bases from V and 7 bases from J, with 7 bases between. CDR3 length: 11 amino acids. CDR3 residues: CASSDIYTQYF. CDR3 DNA sequence: TGCGCCAGCAGCGATATTTATACGCAGTATTTT.

This rearrangement joins TRBV7-2 to TRBJ1-2, with D tentatively TRBD1 (6 bases). The CDR3 runs 15 residues. Germline CDR1 reads SGHTA; CDR2 reads FQGNSA. V was shortened by 5 bases and J by 6 bases, with 19 bases between the two germline ends. The CDR3 sequence: CASSPRQVSSDGYTF. The CDR3, as DNA: TGTGCCAGCAGCCCCAGACAGGTTTCGTCGGATGGCTACACCTTC.

This rearrangement joins TRBV2 to TRBJ2-5, with TRBD1 matching 8 bases. The CDR3 is 15 amino acids. Germline CDR1 SNHLY, CDR2 FYNNEI. Losses at the gene ends were 5 bases for V and 4 bases for J; bases not matched to a gene: 9. CDR3: CASSYQTGATETQYF. The CDR3 DNA reads TGTGCCAGCAGTTACCAGACAGGGGCGACAGAGACCCAGTACTTC.